This T cell receptor beta chain originates from a study of cytomegalovirus exposure and HLA in healthy donors. Germline lookup yields CDR1 LNHNV and CDR2 YYDKDF (reference sequence). V was clipped by 5 bases and J by 4 bases; unmatched bases: 14. The CDR3 runs to 18 residues. Primers for the PCR totalled 60 Vbeta and 13 Jbeta. The method was immunoSEQ multiplex PCR; TCRdb's version includes in-frame clones alone and lacks a portion of them. The sample gives 100,000 to 150,000 clones, over 70% of which show up once; approximately 3.8% is in the top ten. Overall study results and limits: Most TCR sequences were rare, but some public TCRs occurred in many donors. Later on, a genetic analysis was performed. It linked a missense variant in DCLRE1C with V- and J-gene trimming of TCR beta. One later analysis reportedly identified an Asian-associated ancestry cluster that showed fewer N-insertions than the approximately 710-donor mean. In a later analysis, TCR association rates varied by HLA locus: DRB1 most, HLA-C fewest.

This clone was counted only a few times. Its antigen is unknown. This sequence originates from a man aged 35 to 55 in good health and CMV-seropositive. The sequenced sample was PBMCs. The chain employs TRBV15 and TRBJ2-2; 9 nucleotides match TRBD2. The CDR3 bases are TGTGCCACCAGCCCGATCCTAGCGGGAATAACGAGCACCGGGGAGCTGTTTTTT. This translates into CATSPILAGITSTGELFF.